This TCR beta chain was observed in a study of blood T cell repertoires in COVID-19. Study context: The study drew acute and convalescent COVID-19 samples from the United States, Italy and Spain. In each case, the material was cDNA or gDNA derived from T cells, B-cell-depleted T cells, or PBMCs.

In the study's own analysis: Quantification of nucleated cells was approximated via reference gene primer amplification. Clones were sequenced by immunoSEQ multiplex PCR, and TCRdb holds only the in-frame ones, with some missing. That table furnishes V, J and clone size, whereas the DNA furnished D and trimming. Among about 70,000 clones listed, under 90% were seen once. This clone was observed a single time. This CDR3 comprises 17 residues. J lost 0 bases, V lost 4 bases, and 5 bases had no gene match. Germline lookup yields CDR1 SGHNT and CDR2 YENEEA. Sequenced: peripheral blood. This TCR derives from a man in his 70s who had recovered from COVID-19. V and J are TRBV11-3 and TRBJ2-6; TRBD1 matches 8 bases. In DNA form, the CDR3 reads TGTGCCAGCAGCTCGGGACAGGCGCCCTCTGGGGCCAACGTCCTGACTTTC. Translation gives CASSSGQAPSGANVLTF.